A single sample gave rise to the 17 T cell receptor beta chains below, sequenced in a study of CD8 T cells in ankylosing spondylitis. One entry per CDR3 protein results from TCRdb running MiXCR on the 5' RACE reads. The data hold some 250,000 distinct CDR3 sequences, with around 7.8% observed a single time. The sample taken for sequencing was blood, either unsorted or a sorted T cell fraction (not recorded which). All receptors derive from a male donor with ankylosing spondylitis or in good health (not recorded which).

The J gene is TRBJ2-7, the V gene TRBV27; a possible D gene is TRBD1 (6 bases). The germline V gene encodes CDR1 MNHEY and CDR2 SMNVEV (reference sequence). The CDR3 extends over 14 amino acids. Trimming removed 0 bases from V and 2 bases from J, with 8 bases in between. The CDR3 protein is CASSLSGQTYEQYF. In DNA, the CDR3 is TGTGCCAGCAGTTTATCCGGACAGACCTACGAGCAGTACTTC.

This clonotype came up many times. This rearrangement joins TRBV20-1 to TRBJ2-7; the match to TRBD1 covers 8 bases. V dropped 7 bases and J dropped 4; count of bases not matched to a gene: 6. The CDR3 consists of 12 residues. The germline V gene encodes CDR1 DFQATT and CDR2 SNEGSKA (reference sequence). The CDR3 reads CSGSGGGYEQYF. The DNA for the CDR3 is TGCAGTGGATCAGGGGGCGGGTACGAGCAGTACTTC.

Many counts were recorded for this clonotype. The chain joins TRBV11-2 to TRBJ1-1; D unresolved. Germline values: CDR1 SGHAT, CDR2 FQNNGV. V was clipped by 0 bases and J by 0 bases, with 8 bases between them. The CDR3 runs to 15 residues. The CDR3 region has the DNA TGTGCCAGCAGCTTAGAGACCAACCTGAACACTGAAGCTTTCTTT. Its protein product is CASSLETNLNTEAFF. The whole variable domain, filled in from reference TRBV11-2 and TRBJ1-1, reads EAGVAQSPRYKIIEKRQSVAFWCNPISGHATLYWYQQILGQGPKLLIQFQNNGVVDDSQLPKDRFSAERLKGVDSTLKIQPAKLEDSAVYLCASSLETNLNTEAFFGQGTRLTVV.

V usage is TRBV30 and J usage is TRBJ1-1, with D unresolved. With 3 bases removed from V and 1 base from J, the gap between germline ends came to 9 bases. There are 13 residues in the CDR3. Germline lookup yields CDR1 GTSNPN and CDR2 SVGIG (reference sequence). The CDR3 is CAWSLGGNTEAFF. The CDR3 DNA follows: TGTGCCTGGAGCCTGGGAGGGAACACTGAAGCTTTCTTT.

This clonotype was recorded at least ten times. CDR3 residues: CSVNTGDSYEQYF. The CDR3 nucleotides are TGCAGCGTCAATACAGGTGACTCCTACGAGCAGTACTTC. The chain couples TRBV29-1 to TRBJ2-7, with D tentatively TRBD1 (5 bases). The CDR3 runs 13 residues. CDR1 and CDR2 (germline): SQVTM, ANQGSEA. Trimming left V 6 bases short and J 0 bases short, with 12 bases between.

This clonotype has a handful of counts. The V call is TRBV3-1, the J call TRBJ2-7, with 8 bases lining up with TRBD2. CDR3 size: 15 residues. The germline gives CDR1 LGHDT, CDR2 YNNKEL (reference sequence). V shed 6 bases, J shed 6 bases, and the junction held 13 bases outside the gene matches. DNA for the CDR3: TGTGCCAGCAGGACCTACCGCAGCGGGAGTTCCGAGCAGTACTTC. Translated, it gives CASRTYRSGSSEQYF.

On this clonotype itself: Being one base from a much bigger clone, this may be a read error. The chain has TRBV12-3 or TRBV12-4 and TRBJ2-2; D gene unclear. Trimming shortened V by 3 bases and J by 10 bases, and 9 bases separated the two germline ends. This CDR3 is built from 12 residues. CDR3 nucleotide sequence: TGTGCCAGCAGTTTTGACCTCGCGGAGCTGTTTTTT. Amino acid sequence: CASSFDLAELFF.

This clonotype came up many times. This sequence joins TRBV12-3 or TRBV12-4 and TRBJ1-1; tentative D call: TRBD1 (5 bases). CDR3 length: 14 residues. V lost 5 bases, J lost 1 base, and 11 bases lay in between. The CDR3 region has the DNA TGTGCCAGCAGTCACAGGTTACCGAACACTGAAGCTTTCTTT. Protein sequence: CASSHRLPNTEAFF.

CDR3 sequence reads: CASSTRPGTGDEQYF. In nucleotides, the CDR3 is TGTGCCAGTAGTACACGTCCCGGGACAGGGGACGAGCAGTACTTC. This chain uses TRBV19 with TRBJ2-7; 10 nucleotides align to TRBD1. In germline, CDR1 is LNHDA, CDR2 SQIVND (reference sequence). After removal of 4 bases from V and 5 bases from J, the junction contained 8 bases not matched to a gene. The CDR3 runs 15 residues. The full variable domain, with the rest looked up from reference TRBV19 and TRBJ2-7, is DGGITQSPKYLFRKEGQNVTLSCEQNLNHDAMYWYRQDPGQGLRLIYYSQIVNDFQKGDIAEGYSVSREKKESFPLTVTSAQKNPTAFYLCASSTRPGTGDEQYFGPGTRLTVT.

The rearrangement joins TRBV12-3 or TRBV12-4 to TRBJ2-1, with 8 bases aligning to TRBD1. This CDR3 has 16 amino acids. The J segment lost 6 bases and the V segment lost 1 base, leaving 8 bases of the junction unmatched. Written as DNA, the CDR3 is TGTGCCAGCAGTTTAGAAGGCCAGGGGGCGTTCAATGAGCAGTTCTTC. The encoded protein is CASSLEGQGAFNEQFF.

This clonotype appeared many times. The rearrangement links TRBV10-3 to TRBJ1-2, with 7 bases lining up with TRBD1. The CDR3 length is 14 residues. In germline, CDR1 is ENHRY, CDR2 SYGVKD. V was clipped by 4 bases and J by 3 bases; unmatched bases: 5. The CDR3 coding sequence is TGTGCCATCAGTGGAGACAGGGTTTACTATGGCTACACCTTC. Its protein is CAISGDRVYYGYTF.

This clonotype was observed at least ten times. The chain is built from TRBV7-2 and TRBJ2-5; TRBD2 might be the D (6 bases). V gave up 6 bases and J gave up 4 bases, with 12 bases separating them. The CDR3 sequence is 13 residues long. Germline-derived CDR1 and CDR2 are SGHTA and FQGNSA. Here the CDR3 reads CASSTRGGETQYF. DNA for the CDR3: TGTGCCAGCAGTACCCGGGGAGGAGAGACCCAGTACTTC.

This clonotype occurred many times. The rearrangement links TRBV29-1 to TRBJ2-7, with TRBD1 matching over 9 bases. Germline CDR1 SQVTM, CDR2 ANQGSEA. There are 14 residues in the CDR3. Germline trimming cut 4 bases from V and 5 bases from J; bases unmatched to any gene: 9. The CDR3 region has the DNA TGCAGCGTTGGTCCTAGGGACAGGGAACACGAGCAGTACTTC. Protein sequence: CSVGPRDREHEQYF.

Ten or more counts support this clonotype. CDR3 residues: CASSQDRLAGNNEQFF. The CDR3 coding sequence is TGTGCCAGCAGCCAAGATCGACTAGCGGGAAACAATGAGCAGTTCTTC. The chain is built from TRBV3-1 and TRBJ2-1; 11 bases line up with TRBD2. Germline V gene sequence: CDR1 LGHDT, CDR2 YNNKEL (reference sequence). Germline trimming cut 0 bases from V and 5 bases from J; bases unmatched to any gene: 3. The CDR3 contains 16 residues.

At least ten counts were recorded for this clonotype. The gene calls are TRBV3-1 and TRBJ1-2; D unresolved. In germline, CDR1 is LGHDT, CDR2 YNNKEL (reference sequence). The CDR3 runs to 13 residues. Trimming stripped 1 base from V and 6 bases from J, with 9 bases between. In DNA form, the CDR3 reads TGTGCCAGCAGCCAAGGTTCCGGGAATGGCTACACCTTC. This translates into CASSQGSGNGYTF.

With regard to this clonotype: A much larger clone lies one base from this, so it may be a read error. The chain combines TRBV18 with TRBJ2-3; D is unclear. V lost 0 bases and J lost 1, with 5 bases in between. The germline CDR1 and CDR2 sequences are KGHSH and LQKENI. The CDR3 consists of 14 residues. The CDR3: CASSPPSRTDTQYF. The DNA for the CDR3 is TGTGCCAGCTCACCACCGAGCCGCACAGATACGCAGTATTTT.

This clonotype has a count of ten or more. The V call is TRBV20-1, the J call TRBJ1-1, with D possibly matching TRBD1 (6 bases). The CDR3 runs to 14 residues. V lost 6 bases, J lost 1 base, and 15 bases lay in between. Per germline, CDR1 DFQATT and CDR2 SNEGSKA (reference sequence). CDR3 region: CSAEPRGPNTEAFF. In DNA form, the CDR3 reads TGCAGTGCGGAGCCCAGGGGCCCGAACACTGAAGCTTTCTTT.